This T cell receptor beta chain was sequenced in a study of molecular identifiers for immune sequencing clone quantification. TCR libraries were built in bulk with a published protocol and specific TCR primers. TCRdb passed the PCR reads through MiXCR, listing each CDR3 protein once. There are approximately 630,000 distinct CDR3 sequences in the sample; around 25% occur only once, and 0.78% lies in the top ten. Concerning this clonotype: Its antigen is still unknown.

Whole-study results and caveats: Clones above 20 RNA copies contained over 99% of effector molecules and under 1% of naive molecules. Should identical TCR molecules share a barcode, the sizes of highly expanded clones could be underestimated.

In germline, CDR1 is MNHEY, CDR2 SMNVEV (reference sequence). This CDR3 comprises 14 residues. V was clipped by 6 bases and J by 9 bases, with 18 bases between them. Researchers sorted naive CD8 T cells as cells that were CD8+CD4-CCR7+CD45RA+. The chain carries TRBV27 and TRBJ1-5; D call uncertain. This TCR came from a human donor in good health. Some libraries in this study had Jurkat cell RNA spiked in. The sample was naive CD8+ T cells from blood, with Jurkat cell RNA spiked in. Subset denoted: FACS-sorted CD8+CD4-CCR7+CD45RA+ naive T cells. CDR3 in DNA: TGTGCCAGCAGCCATACTACAGTGCCTTGGCCCCAGCATTTT. This gives the protein CASSHTTVPWPQHF.